These T cell receptor beta chains were read from a single sample in a study of T cell responses to AZD1222 COVID-19 vaccine. Assay used: immunoSEQ multiplex PCR; TCRdb lists only in-frame clones, some missing. Here the sample spans approximately 100,000 clones, 85% to 90% being singletons. Sample: peripheral blood, taken on day 0 of AZD1222 vaccination. The receptors here all came from an adult in good health. CDR3s include the opening cysteine and the closing phenylalanine or tryptophan. A D gene is named only where the DNA matches it firmly. Rows may omit the clone size; those that give it use once, few, many or a size class.

>TRBJ2-7|12|.|TRBV19|.
TGTGCCACATCGAGGGACATCTACGAGCAGTACTTC
CATSRDIYEQYF
>TRBJ1-2|16|TRBD1|TRBV7-9|few
TGTGCCAGCAGCTCGCAAGCAGGGGGCTCGGGGTATGGCTACACCTTC
CASSSQAGGSGYGYTF
>TRBJ1-5|13|.|TRBV2|.
TGTGCCAGCATAGGGGATAGCAATCAGCCCCAGCATTTT
CASIGDSNQPQHF
>TRBJ2-7|14|.|TRBV27|.
TGTGCCAGCAGTCCCCAGGGTTCGAGGCACGAGCAGTACTTC
CASSPQGSRHEQYF
>TRBJ1-4|15|.|TRBV25-1|once
TGTGCCAGCAGTGAATGGGGTTCAGTAGGTGAAAAACTGTTTTTT
CASSEWGSVGEKLFF
>TRBJ2-7|16|TRBD1|TRBV7-8|.
TGTGCCAGCAGCTTAGGAGGGACAGGGCCTACCTACGAGCAGTACTTC
CASSLGGTGPTYEQYF
>TRBJ1-5|14|.|TRBV2|.
TGTGCCAGCAGTGAAGCGAGGAGTAGGCAGCCCCAGCATTTT
CASSEARSRQPQHF
>TRBJ2-6|17|.|TRBV27|.
TGTGCCAGCAGTTTTAACCCCTCGGGCTCTGGGGCCAACGTCCTGACTTTC
CASSFNPSGSGANVLTF
>TRBJ2-1|15|.|TRBV18|.
TGTGCCAGCTCACCAGGACGTAGCTCCTACAATGAGCAGTTCTTC
CASSPGRSSYNEQFF
>TRBJ2-2|14|.|TRBV7-9|.
TGTGCCAGCGCGTTGGGCCCCCAGGCCGGGGAGCTGTTTTTT
CASALGPQAGELFF
>TRBJ1-5|14|.|TRBV6-5|few
TGTGCCAGCAGACCCTGGGGGGATTTACAGCCCCAGCATTTT
CASRPWGDLQPQHF
>TRBJ2-7|14|.|TRBV27|.
TGTGCCAGCAGTTCCTTACGAAACGTCGGCGAGCAGTACTTC
CASSSLRNVGEQYF
>TRBJ1-1|14|.|TRBV6-5|.
TGTGCCAGCAGGAAGGCGGATAGACAGACTGAAGCTTTCTTT
CASRKADRQTEAFF
>TRBJ2-7|16|TRBD1|TRBV7-2|once
TGTGCCAGCAGCCCAAGCAGGGGACAGGGGTTCTACGAGCAGTACTTC
CASSPSRGQGFYEQYF
>TRBJ2-2|17|.|TRBV19|.
TGTGCCAGTAGTATATCAGGAGGGACCGCGACCACCGGGGAGCTGTTTTTT
CASSISGGTATTGELFF
>TRBJ2-1|17|TRBD2|TRBV19|.
TGTGCCGCCGGGACTAGCGGGAGGGTGAGCTCCTACAATGAGCAGTTCTTC
CAAGTSGRVSSYNEQFF
>TRBJ2-7|14|.|TRBV7-8|.
TGTGCCAGCAGCTCCAAAGTAGGGTCCCACGAGCAGTACTTC
CASSSKVGSHEQYF
>TRBJ2-4|17|TRBD2|TRBV4-3|.
TGCGCCAGCAGCCAAGATCGGCTAGCGGGAGCCAAAAACATTCAGTACTTC
CASSQDRLAGAKNIQYF
>TRBJ2-1|13|TRBD2|TRBV27|.
TGTGCCAGCAAGACTAGCGCATACAATGAGCAGTTCTTC
CASKTSAYNEQFF
>TRBJ2-5|14|TRBD2|TRBV6-2/TRBV6-3|.
TGTGCCAGCAGCCGACTAGCGGGAGGAGAGACCCAGTACTTC
CASSRLAGGETQYF
>TRBJ2-7|13|.|TRBV12-3/TRBV12-4|.
TGTGCCAGCAGTTTACGGGCCAGCTACGAGCAGTACTTC
CASSLRASYEQYF
>TRBJ2-1|17|TRBD2|TRBV6-2/TRBV6-3|once
TGTGCCAGCAGTTATGGTTGGCTAGCGGGAGTCTACAATGAGCAGTTCTTC
CASSYGWLAGVYNEQFF
>TRBJ1-5|13|.|TRBV19|.
TGTGCCAGTAATTATGGTATTAATCAGCCCCAGCATTTT
CASNYGINQPQHF